A selection of T cell receptor beta chains follows, all from one sample in a study of graft-versus-host responses after intestinal transplantation. TCRdb keeps only in-frame clones here, not all; method: immunoSEQ multiplex PCR. This table has about 9,600 clones, approximately 92% appearing once. Here the sequenced sample was PBMCs, taken more than 40 days after intestinal transplantation. Receptors were obtained from a human patient who received an intestinal transplant, so some T cells may come from the graft donor. Both conserved end residues are part of each CDR3. Not all rows give a size; the values are once, few, many and, for expanded clones, a class.

J,size,V,CDR3
TRBJ2-1,-,TRBV7-9,CASSPAVAVSYNEQFF
TRBJ1-2,-,TRBV5-8,CASSFALQADGYTF
TRBJ2-7,-,TRBV2,CASSGALSYEQYF
TRBJ2-5,-,TRBV7-9,CASSFNSLETQYF
TRBJ2-7,-,TRBV2,CASDRNPYEQYF
TRBJ1-4,-,TRBV15,CATSLRGANEKLFF
TRBJ1-2,-,TRBV12-5,CASGFWAPYGYTF
TRBJ1-3,few,TRBV6-1,CASSSGGSGNTIYF
TRBJ1-2,-,TRBV4-2,CASSPRRGQGNYGYTF
TRBJ2-2,-,TRBV2,CASSAAGRSNTGELFF
TRBJ2-3,once,TRBV5-1,CASSPYNPSTDTQYF
TRBJ1-1,-,TRBV5-5,CASSLQGNTEAFF
TRBJ1-2,-,TRBV5-6,CASSWGTGLVANYGYTF
TRBJ1-3,few,TRBV7-2,CASSYYRDSGNTIYF
TRBJ2-7,-,TRBV11-2,CASSLGSGGLSYEQYF
TRBJ2-2,-,TRBV27,CASSTAGGNTGELFF
TRBJ1-3,-,TRBV11-2,CASSRGVGGNTIYF
TRBJ2-7,-,TRBV14,CASSQDRAEQYF
TRBJ2-7,-,TRBV6-1,CASSEWGRPGGYEQYF
TRBJ2-2,-,TRBV4-2,CASSMEGRGELFF
TRBJ2-5,-,TRBV7-8,CASSHSGGGKGRETQYF
TRBJ1-2,-,TRBV11-2,CASTKTGGDYGYTF
TRBJ2-3,-,TRBV11-2,CASSLAGGTDTQYF
TRBJ2-1,once,TRBV9,CASSVAGSGGPSNEQFF
TRBJ1-5,-,TRBV4-1,CASSHPGVSGNQPQHF
TRBJ2-1,-,TRBV7-9,CASSFGTLDLSYNEQFF
TRBJ1-6,-,TRBV28,CASTTGGGAGSPLHF
TRBJ1-2,-,TRBV25-1,CASRDRVSGYTF
TRBJ2-1,-,TRBV11-2,CASSLDQLAGTDYNEQFF
TRBJ2-3,-,TRBV4-2,CASSQERAGLADTQYF
TRBJ2-3,-,TRBV6-5,CASSYSPSGGTDTQYF
TRBJ1-1,-,TRBV11-2,CASSLGSEAFF
TRBJ1-1,-,TRBV7-8,CASSSGHQNTEAFF
TRBJ2-2,-,TRBV11-2,CASSPRGHTTGELFF
TRBJ2-3,-,TRBV18,CASSPGWDLGDTQYF
TRBJ2-1,once,TRBV10-3,CAIAINPNEQFF
TRBJ2-5,-,TRBV29-1,CSVAGVETQYF
TRBJ2-7,-,TRBV6-5,CASSYRLGGNAYEQYF
TRBJ1-1,-,TRBV4-1,CASSQDRGGDTEAFF
TRBJ1-1,-,TRBV5-6,CASSFYKQGGTEAFF
TRBJ2-2,-,TRBV7-3,CASSPSGANTGELFF
TRBJ1-3,-,TRBV4-1,CASSQGRDRISGNTIYF
TRBJ2-1,once,TRBV19,CASSTEDGSLGYNEQFF
TRBJ1-5,-,TRBV11-2,CASSLGQGPQPQHF
TRBJ1-2,-,TRBV6-6,CASGGGGAGGYTF
TRBJ2-7,-,TRBV29-1,CSVDRPGSYEQYF
TRBJ1-5,once,TRBV7-8,CASSLVGNQPQHF
TRBJ1-2,-,TRBV6-5,CASSYLGGDGYTF
TRBJ2-5,-,TRBV5-1,CASSSGYPYQETQYF
TRBJ2-2,-,TRBV11-2,CASSLDRVAGLFF
TRBJ1-5,once,TRBV19,CASSMFRDNQPQHF
-,-,TRBV19,CASSIEGGPSYEQYF
TRBJ2-5,-,TRBV11-2,CASTLGLGQETQYF
TRBJ1-1,-,TRBV13,CASSPGGPNTEAFF